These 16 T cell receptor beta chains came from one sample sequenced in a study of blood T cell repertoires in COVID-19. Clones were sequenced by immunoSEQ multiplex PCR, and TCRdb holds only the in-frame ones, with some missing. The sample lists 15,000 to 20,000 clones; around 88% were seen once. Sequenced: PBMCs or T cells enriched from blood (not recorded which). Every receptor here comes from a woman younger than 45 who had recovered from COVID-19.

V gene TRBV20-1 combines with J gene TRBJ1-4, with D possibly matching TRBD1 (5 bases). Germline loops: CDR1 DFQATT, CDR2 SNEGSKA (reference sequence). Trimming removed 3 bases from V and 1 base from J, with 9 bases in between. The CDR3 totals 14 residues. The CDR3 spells CSASHGGTNEKLFF. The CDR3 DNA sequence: TGCAGTGCTAGTCACGGGGGAACTAATGAAAAACTGTTTTTT.

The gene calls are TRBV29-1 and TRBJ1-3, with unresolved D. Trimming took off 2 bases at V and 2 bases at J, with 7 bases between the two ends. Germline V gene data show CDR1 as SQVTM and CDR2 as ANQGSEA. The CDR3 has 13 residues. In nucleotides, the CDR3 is TGCAGCGTTGAAACCGGGACTGGAAACACCATATATTTT. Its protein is CSVETGTGNTIYF.

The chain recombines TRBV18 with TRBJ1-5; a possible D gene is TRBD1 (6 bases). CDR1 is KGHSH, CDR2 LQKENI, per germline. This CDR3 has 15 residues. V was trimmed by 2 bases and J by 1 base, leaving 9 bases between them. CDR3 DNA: TGTGCCAGCTCACCAGGACAGTCCAGCAATCAGCCCCAGCATTTT. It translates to CASSPGQSSNQPQHF.

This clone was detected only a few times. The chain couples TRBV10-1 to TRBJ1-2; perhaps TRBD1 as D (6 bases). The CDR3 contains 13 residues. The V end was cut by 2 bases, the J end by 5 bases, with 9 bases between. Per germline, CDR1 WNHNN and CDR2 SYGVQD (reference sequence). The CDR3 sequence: CASSEQGRYGYTF. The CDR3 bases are TGCGCCAGCAGTGAGCAGGGGCGGTATGGCTACACCTTC.

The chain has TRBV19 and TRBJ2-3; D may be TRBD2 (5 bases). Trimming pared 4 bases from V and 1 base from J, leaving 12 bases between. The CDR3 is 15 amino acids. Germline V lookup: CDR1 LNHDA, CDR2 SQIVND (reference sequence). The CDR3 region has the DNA TGTGCCAGTAGTACCCCGAGTAGCGGCACAGATACGCAGTATTTT. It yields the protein CASSTPSSGTDTQYF. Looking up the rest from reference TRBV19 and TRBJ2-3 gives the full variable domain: DGGITQSPKYLFRKEGQNVTLSCEQNLNHDAMYWYRQDPGQGLRLIYYSQIVNDFQKGDIAEGYSVSREKKESFPLTVTSAQKNPTAFYLCASSTPSSGTDTQYFGPGTRLTVL.

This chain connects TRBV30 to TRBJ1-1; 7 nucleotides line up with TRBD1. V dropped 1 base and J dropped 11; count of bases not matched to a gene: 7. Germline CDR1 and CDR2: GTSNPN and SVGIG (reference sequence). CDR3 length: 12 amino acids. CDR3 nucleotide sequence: TGTGCCTGGAGTGGACAGGGTCTGAGCGCTTTCTTT. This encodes CAWSGQGLSAFF.

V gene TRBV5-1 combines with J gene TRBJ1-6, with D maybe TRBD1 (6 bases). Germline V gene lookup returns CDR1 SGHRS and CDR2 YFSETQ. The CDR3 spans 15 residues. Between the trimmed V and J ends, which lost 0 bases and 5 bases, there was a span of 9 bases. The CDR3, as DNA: TGCGCCAGCAGCTTGGAAGGGGACAATAATTCACCCCTCCACTTT. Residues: CASSLEGDNNSPLHF.

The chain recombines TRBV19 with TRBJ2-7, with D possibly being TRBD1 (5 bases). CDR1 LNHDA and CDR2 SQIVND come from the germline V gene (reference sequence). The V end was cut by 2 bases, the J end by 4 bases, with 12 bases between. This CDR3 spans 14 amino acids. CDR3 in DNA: TGTGCCAGTAGTATAAACTACCAGGGTTACGAGCAGTACTTC. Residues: CASSINYQGYEQYF.

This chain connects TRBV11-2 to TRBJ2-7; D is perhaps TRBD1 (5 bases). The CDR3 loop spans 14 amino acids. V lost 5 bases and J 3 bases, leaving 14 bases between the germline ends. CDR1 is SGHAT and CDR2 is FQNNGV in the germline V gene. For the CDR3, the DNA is TGTGCCAGCAGCAGCCCCAGGGTCAGCTACGAGCAGTACTTC. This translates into CASSSPRVSYEQYF.

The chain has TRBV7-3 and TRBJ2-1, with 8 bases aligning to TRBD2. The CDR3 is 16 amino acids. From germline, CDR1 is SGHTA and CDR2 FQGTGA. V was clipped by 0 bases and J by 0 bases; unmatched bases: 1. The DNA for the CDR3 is TGTGCCAGCAGCTTAACAGGGACTAGCTCCTACAATGAGCAGTTCTTC. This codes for CASSLTGTSSYNEQFF.

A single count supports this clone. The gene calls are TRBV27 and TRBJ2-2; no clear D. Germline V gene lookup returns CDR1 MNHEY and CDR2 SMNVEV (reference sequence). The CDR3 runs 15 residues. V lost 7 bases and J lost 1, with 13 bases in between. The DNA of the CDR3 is TGTGCCAGCACCACCGGGTCGGTGAACACCGGGGAGCTGTTTTTT. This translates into CASTTGSVNTGELFF.

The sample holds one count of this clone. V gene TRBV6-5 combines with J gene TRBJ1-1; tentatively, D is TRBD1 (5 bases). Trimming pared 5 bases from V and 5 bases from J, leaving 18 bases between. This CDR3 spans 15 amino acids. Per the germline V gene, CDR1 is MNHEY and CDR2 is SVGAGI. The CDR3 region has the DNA TGTGCCAGCAGTCCTATCGGGGGGAAAGGGACTGAAGCTTTCTTT. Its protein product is CASSPIGGKGTEAFF.

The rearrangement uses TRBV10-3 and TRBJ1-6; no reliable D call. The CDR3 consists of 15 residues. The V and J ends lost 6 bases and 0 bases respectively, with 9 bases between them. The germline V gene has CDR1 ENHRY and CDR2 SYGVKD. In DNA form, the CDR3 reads TGTGCCATCAGGGCCCTCAGCTCCTATAATTCACCCCTCCACTTT. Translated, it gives CAIRALSSYNSPLHF.

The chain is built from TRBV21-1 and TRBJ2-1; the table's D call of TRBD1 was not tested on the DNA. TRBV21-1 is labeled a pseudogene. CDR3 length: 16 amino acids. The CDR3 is CASSKVQWRGRGEQFF. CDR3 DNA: TGTGCCAGCAGCAAAGTTCAGTGGAGGGGGCGAGGTGAGCAGTTCTTC.

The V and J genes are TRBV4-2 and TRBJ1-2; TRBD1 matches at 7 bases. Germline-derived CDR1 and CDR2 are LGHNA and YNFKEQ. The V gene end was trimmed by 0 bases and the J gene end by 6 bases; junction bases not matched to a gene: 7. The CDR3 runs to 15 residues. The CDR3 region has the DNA TGTGCCAGCAGCCAAGAAGGGACAGCACCCGATGGCTACACCTTC. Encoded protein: CASSQEGTAPDGYTF.

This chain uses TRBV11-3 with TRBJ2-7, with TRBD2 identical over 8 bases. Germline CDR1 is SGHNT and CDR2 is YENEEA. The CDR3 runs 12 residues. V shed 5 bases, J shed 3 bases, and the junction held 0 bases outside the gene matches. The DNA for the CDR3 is TGTGCCAGCAGCGCGGGGGGCTACGAGCAGTACTTC. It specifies CASSAGGYEQYF.